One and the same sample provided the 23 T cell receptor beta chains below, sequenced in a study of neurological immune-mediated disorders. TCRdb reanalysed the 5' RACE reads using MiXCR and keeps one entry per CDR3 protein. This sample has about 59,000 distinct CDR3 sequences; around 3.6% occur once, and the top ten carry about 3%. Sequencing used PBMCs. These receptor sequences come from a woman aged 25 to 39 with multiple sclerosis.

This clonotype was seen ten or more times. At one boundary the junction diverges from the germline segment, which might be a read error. CDR3 coding DNA: TGTGCCAGCAAAGGGGCAGGGGGGAGATCACCCCTCAACTTT. Translating gives CASKGAGGRSPLNF. V is TRBV9 and J is TRBJ1-6; 7 bases map to TRBD1. Per germline, CDR1 SGDLS and CDR2 YYNGEE. CDR3 length equals 14 residues.

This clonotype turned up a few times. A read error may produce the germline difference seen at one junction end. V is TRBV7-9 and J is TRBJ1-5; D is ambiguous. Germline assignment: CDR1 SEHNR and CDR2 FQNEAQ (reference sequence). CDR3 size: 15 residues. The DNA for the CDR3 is TGTGCCAGCAGTCCTCTGGGTTCGAGCAATCAGCCCCAGAATTTT. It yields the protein CASSPLGSSNQPQNF.

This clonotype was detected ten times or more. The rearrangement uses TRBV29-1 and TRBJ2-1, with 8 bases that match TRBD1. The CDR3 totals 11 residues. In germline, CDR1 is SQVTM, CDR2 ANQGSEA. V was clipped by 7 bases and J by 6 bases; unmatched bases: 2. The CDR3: CSAGTGNEQFF. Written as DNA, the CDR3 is TGCAGCGCGGGGACAGGCAATGAGCAGTTCTTC.

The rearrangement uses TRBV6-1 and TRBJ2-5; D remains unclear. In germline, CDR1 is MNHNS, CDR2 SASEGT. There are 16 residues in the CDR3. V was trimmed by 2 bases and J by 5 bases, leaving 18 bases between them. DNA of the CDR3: TGTGCCAGCAGTGAATCCACTGGACGGCTCGGGGAGACCCAGTACTTC. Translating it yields CASSESTGRLGETQYF.

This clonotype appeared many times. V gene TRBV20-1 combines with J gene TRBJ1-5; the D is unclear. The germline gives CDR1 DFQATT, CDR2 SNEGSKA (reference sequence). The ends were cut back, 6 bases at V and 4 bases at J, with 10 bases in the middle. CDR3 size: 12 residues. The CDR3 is CSAIAPNQPQHF. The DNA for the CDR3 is TGCAGTGCCATAGCTCCAAATCAGCCCCAGCATTTT.

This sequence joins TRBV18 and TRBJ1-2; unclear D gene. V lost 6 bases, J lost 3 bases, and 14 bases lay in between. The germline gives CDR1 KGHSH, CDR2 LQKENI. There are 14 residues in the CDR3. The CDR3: CASSALGWDYGYTF. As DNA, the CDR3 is TGTGCCAGCTCGGCCCTAGGTTGGGACTATGGCTACACCTTC.

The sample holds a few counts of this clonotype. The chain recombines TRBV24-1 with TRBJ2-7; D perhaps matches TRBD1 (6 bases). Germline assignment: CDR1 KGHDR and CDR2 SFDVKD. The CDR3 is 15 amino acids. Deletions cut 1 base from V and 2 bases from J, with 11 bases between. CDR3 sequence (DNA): TGTGCCACCAGTGATTTTAGGGGGATTACCTACGAGCAGTACTTC. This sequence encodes CATSDFRGITYEQYF.

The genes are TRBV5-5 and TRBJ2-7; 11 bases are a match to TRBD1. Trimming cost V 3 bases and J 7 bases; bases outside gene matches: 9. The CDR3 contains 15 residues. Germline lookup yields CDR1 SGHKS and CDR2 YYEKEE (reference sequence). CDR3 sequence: CASSWGQGGFEEQYF. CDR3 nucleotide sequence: TGTGCCAGCAGCTGGGGACAGGGGGGATTCGAAGAGCAGTACTTC.

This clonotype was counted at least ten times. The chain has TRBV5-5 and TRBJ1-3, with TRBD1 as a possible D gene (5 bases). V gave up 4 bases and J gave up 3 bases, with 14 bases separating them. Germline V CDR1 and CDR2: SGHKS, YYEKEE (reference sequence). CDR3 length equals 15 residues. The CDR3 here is CASSRDPGLGNTIYF. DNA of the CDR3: TGTGCCAGCAGCCGGGACCCAGGGCTTGGAAACACCATATATTTT.

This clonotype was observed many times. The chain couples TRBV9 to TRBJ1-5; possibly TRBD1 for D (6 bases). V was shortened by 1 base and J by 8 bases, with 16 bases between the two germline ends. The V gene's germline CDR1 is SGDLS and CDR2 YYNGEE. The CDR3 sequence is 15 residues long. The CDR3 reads CASSVRGASMEPQHF. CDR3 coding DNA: TGTGCCAGCAGCGTACGGGGGGCCTCGATGGAGCCCCAGCATTTT.

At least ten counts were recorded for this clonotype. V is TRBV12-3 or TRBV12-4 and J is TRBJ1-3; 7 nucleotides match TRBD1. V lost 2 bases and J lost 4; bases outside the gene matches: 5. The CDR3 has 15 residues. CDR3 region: CASSLLTGSGNTIYF. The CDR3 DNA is TGTGCCAGCAGTTTACTGACAGGGTCAGGAAACACCATATATTTT.

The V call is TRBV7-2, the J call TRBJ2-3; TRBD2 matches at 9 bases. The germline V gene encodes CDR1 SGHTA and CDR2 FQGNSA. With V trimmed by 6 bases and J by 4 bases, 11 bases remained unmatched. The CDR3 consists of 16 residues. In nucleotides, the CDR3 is TGTGCCAGCAGTAAAACGGAGGCGGGAGGGTCAGATACGCAGTATTTT. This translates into CASSKTEAGGSDTQYF.

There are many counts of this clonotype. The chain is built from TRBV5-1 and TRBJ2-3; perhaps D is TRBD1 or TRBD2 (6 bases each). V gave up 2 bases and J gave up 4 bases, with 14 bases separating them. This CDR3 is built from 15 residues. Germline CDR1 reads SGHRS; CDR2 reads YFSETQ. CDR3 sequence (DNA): TGCGCCAGCAGCTTACCCGGGGGCGGGGCAGATACGCAGTATTTT. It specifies CASSLPGGGADTQYF.

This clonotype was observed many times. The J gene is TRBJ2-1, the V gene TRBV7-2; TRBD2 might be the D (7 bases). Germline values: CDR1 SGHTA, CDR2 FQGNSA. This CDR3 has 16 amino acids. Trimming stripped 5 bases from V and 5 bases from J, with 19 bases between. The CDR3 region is CASSLQPSGTHNEQFF. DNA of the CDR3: TGTGCCAGCAGCCTCCAGCCCAGCGGGACACACAATGAGCAGTTCTTC.

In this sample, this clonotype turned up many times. For the CDR3, the DNA is TGTGCCAGCAGCGTCCAGTCGACAGGATGGGGGACTAGCACAGATACGCAGTATTTT. As protein: CASSVQSTGWGTSTDTQYF. V gene TRBV5-6 combines with J gene TRBJ2-3; the D call may be TRBD1 or TRBD2 (6 bases each). The CDR3 consists of 19 residues. Trimming stripped 4 bases from V and 0 bases from J, with 24 bases between. Germline lookup yields CDR1 SGHDT and CDR2 YYEEEE.

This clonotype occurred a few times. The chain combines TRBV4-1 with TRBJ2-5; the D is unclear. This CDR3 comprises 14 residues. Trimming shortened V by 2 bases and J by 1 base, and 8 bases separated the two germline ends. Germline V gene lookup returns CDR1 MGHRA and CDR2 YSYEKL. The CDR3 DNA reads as TGCGCCAGCAGCCAATGGAAGTTCCAAGAGACCCAGTACTTC. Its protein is CASSQWKFQETQYF.

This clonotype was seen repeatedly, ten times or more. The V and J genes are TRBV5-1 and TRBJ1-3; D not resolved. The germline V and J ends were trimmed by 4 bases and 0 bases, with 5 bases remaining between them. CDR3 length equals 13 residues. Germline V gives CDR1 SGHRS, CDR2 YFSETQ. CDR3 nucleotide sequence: TGCGCCAGCAGCCGGGACTCTGGAAACACCATATATTTT. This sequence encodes CASSRDSGNTIYF.

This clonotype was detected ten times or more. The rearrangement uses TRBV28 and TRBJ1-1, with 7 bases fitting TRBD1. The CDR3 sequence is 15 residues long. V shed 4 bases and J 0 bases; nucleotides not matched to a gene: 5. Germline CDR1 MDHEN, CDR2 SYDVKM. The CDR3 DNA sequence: TGTGCCAGCAGTTGGGACAGAACATTGAACACTGAAGCTTTCTTT. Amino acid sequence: CASSWDRTLNTEAFF.

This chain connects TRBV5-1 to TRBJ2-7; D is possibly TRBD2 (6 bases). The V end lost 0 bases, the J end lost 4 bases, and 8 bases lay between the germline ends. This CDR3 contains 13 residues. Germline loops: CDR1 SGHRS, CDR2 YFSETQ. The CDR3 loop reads CASSLDGGYEQYF. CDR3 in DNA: TGCGCCAGCAGCTTGGACGGGGGTTACGAGCAGTACTTC. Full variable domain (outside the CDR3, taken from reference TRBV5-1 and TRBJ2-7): KAGVTQTPRYLIKTRGQQVTLSCSPISGHRSVSWYQQTPGQGLQFLFEYFSETQRNKGNFPGRFSGRQFSNSRSEMNVSTLELGDSALYLCASSLDGGYEQYFGPGTRLTVT.

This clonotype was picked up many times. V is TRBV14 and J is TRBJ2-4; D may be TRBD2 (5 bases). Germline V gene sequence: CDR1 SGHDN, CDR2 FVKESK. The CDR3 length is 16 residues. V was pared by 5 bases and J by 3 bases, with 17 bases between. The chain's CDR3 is CASSSEGFPDKNIQYF. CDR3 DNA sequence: TGTGCCAGCAGCTCAGAGGGATTCCCAGACAAAAACATTCAGTACTTC.

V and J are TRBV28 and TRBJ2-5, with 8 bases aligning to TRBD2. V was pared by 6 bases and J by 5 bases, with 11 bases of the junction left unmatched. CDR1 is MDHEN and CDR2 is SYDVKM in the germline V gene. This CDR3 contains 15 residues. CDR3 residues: CASRHPGLVYETQYF. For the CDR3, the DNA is TGTGCCAGCAGACATCCGGGACTAGTCTATGAGACCCAGTACTTC.

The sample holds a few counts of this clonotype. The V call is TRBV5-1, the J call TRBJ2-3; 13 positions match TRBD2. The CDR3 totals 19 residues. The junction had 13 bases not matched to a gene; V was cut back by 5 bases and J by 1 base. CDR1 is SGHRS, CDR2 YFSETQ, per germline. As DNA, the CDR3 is TGCGCCAGCAGGTGGACCGGGACTAGCGGGAACTCTCGCACAGATACGCAGTATTTT. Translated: CASRWTGTSGNSRTDTQYF.

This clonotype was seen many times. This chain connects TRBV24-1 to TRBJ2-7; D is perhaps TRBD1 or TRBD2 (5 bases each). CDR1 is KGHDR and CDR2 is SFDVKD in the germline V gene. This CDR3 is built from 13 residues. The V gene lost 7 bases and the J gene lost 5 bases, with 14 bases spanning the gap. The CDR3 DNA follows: TGTGCCACCAGCCATGATCCGGGGCACGAGCAGTACTTC. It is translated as CATSHDPGHEQYF.